This is a list of T cell receptor beta chains from one sample in a study of beta chain features in type 1 diabetes. Method: immunoSEQ multiplex PCR; TCRdb's copy keeps in-frame clones and lacks some. The repertoire holds 640,000 or so clones, with 11% to 15% as singletons. The sample was naive CD4+ T cells from blood. The origin of the receptors is a man younger than 35 with type 1 diabetes. Each CDR3 is given with its conserved first and last residue. The D gene is left open where the match is weak. Size is stated for part of the rows, as once, few or many counts, or as a class when the clone is expanded.

clone_size	v_call	d_call	j_call	cdr3_length	cdr3_aa	cdr3_nt
.	TRBV2	.	TRBJ2-4	16	CASSEALGIAKNIQYF	TGTGCCAGCAGTGAAGCACTTGGGATAGCCAAAAACATTCAGTACTTC
.	TRBV30	.	TRBJ2-3	12	CAWSEDHYTQYF	TGTGCCTGGAGTGAGGACCATTATACGCAGTATTTT
.	TRBV29-1	.	TRBJ2-7	10	CSVGGNEQYF	TGCAGCGTTGGTGGGAACGAGCAGTACTTC
.	TRBV10-1	.	TRBJ2-3	14	CASSESLRRDTQYF	TGCGCCAGCAGTGAGTCGCTTAGGAGGGATACGCAGTATTTT
few	TRBV27	TRBD2	TRBJ2-1	17	CASSLLGTRLEGDEQFF	TGTGCCAGCAGTTTATTAGGGACTAGGTTAGAGGGGGATGAGCAGTTCTTC
.	TRBV29-1	TRBD2	TRBJ2-7	13	CSARGRAEGEQYF	TGCAGCGCTCGGGGGAGGGCCGAGGGCGAGCAGTACTTC
few	TRBV27	.	TRBJ2-7	15	CASSLNRVSSYEQYF	TGTGCCAGCAGTTTAAACAGGGTGAGCTCCTACGAGCAGTACTTC
few	TRBV30	.	TRBJ2-5	13	CAWTLRDQETQYF	TGTGCCTGGACCCTGAGGGACCAAGAGACCCAGTACTTC
.	TRBV28	TRBD2	TRBJ2-7	12	CASSLGGYEQYF	TGTGCCAGCAGTTTGGGGGGGTACGAGCAGTACTTC
.	TRBV7-6	.	TRBJ2-5	11	CASTYQETQYF	TGTGCCAGCACGTACCAAGAGACCCAGTACTTC